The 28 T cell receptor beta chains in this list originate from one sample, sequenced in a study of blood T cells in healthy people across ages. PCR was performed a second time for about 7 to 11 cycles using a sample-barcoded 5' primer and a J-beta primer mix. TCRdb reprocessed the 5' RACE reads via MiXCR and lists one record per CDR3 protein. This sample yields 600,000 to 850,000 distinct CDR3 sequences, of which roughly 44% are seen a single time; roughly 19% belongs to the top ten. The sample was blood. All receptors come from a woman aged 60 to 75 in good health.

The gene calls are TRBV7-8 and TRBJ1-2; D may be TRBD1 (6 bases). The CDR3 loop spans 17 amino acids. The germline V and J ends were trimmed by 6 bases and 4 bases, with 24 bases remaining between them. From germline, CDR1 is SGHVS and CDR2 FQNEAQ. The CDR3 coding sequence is TGTGCCAGCAGGGATCGGGACACAGGAAGTTTGTCCTATGGCTACACCTTC. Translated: CASRDRDTGSLSYGYTF.

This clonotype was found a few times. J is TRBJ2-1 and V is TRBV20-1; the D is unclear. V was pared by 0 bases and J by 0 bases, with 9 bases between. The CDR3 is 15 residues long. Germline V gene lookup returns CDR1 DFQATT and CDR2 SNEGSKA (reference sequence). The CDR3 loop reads CSARDVSASYNEQFF. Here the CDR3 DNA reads TGCAGTGCTAGAGATGTCTCGGCCTCCTACAATGAGCAGTTCTTC.

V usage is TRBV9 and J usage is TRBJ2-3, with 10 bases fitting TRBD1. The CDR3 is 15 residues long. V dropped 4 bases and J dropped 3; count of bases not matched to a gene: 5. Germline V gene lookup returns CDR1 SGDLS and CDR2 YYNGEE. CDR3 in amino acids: CASSTRDRGTDTQYF. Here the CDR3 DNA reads TGTGCCAGCAGCACAAGGGACAGGGGAACAGATACGCAGTATTTT.

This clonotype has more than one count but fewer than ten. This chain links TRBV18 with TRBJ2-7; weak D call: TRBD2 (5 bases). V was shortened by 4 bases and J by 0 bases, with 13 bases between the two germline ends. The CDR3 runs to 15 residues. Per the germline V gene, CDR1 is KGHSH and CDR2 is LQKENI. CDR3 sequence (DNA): TGTGCCAGCTCACTAGCGCCCGAGAGCTCCTACGAGCAGTACTTC. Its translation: CASSLAPESSYEQYF.

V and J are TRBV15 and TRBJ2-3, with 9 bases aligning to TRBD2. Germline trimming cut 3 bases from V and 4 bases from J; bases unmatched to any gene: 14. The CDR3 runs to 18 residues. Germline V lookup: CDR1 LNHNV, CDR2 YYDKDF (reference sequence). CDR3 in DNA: TGTGCCACCAGCAGGCCCTCCCGACGAGCGGGGGGTGCAGATACGCAGTATTTT. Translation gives CATSRPSRRAGGADTQYF.

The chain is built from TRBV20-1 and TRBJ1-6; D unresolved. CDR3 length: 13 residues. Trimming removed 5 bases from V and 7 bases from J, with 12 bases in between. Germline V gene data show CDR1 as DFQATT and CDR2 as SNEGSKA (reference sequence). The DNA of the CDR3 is TGCAGTGCTTCCGAAACTGAAAATTCACCCCTCCACTTT. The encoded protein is CSASETENSPLHF.

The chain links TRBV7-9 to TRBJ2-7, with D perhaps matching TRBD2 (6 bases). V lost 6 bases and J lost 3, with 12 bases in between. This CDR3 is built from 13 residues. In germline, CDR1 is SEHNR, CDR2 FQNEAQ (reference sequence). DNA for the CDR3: TGTGCCAGCAGGATTCCGGGAGACTACGAGCAGTACTTC. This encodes CASRIPGDYEQYF.

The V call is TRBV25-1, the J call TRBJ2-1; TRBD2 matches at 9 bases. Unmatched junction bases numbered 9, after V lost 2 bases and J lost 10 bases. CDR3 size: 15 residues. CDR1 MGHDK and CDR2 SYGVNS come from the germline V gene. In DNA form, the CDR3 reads TGTGCCAGCAGTGAAAAGTGGGGACTAGCAGTCGAGCAGTTCTTC. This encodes CASSEKWGLAVEQFF.

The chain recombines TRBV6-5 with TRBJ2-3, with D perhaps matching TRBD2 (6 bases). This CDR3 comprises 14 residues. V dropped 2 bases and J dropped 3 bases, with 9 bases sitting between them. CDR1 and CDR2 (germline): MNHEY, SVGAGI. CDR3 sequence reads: CASSYTGDTDTQYF. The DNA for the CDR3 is TGTGCCAGCAGTTACACGGGAGATACAGATACGCAGTATTTT.

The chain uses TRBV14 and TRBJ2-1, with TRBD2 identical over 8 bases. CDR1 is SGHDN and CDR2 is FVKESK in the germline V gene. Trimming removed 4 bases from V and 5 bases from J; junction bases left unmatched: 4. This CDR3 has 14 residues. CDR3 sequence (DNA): TGTGCCAGCAGCCGACGAGCGGGAGACAATGAGCAGTTCTTC. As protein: CASSRRAGDNEQFF. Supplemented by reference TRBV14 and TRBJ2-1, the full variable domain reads EAGVTQFPSHSVIEKGQTVTLRCDPISGHDNLYWYRRVMGKEIKFLLHFVKESKQDESGMPNNRFLAERTGGTYSTLKVQPAELEDSGVYFCASSRRAGDNEQFFGPGTRLTVL.

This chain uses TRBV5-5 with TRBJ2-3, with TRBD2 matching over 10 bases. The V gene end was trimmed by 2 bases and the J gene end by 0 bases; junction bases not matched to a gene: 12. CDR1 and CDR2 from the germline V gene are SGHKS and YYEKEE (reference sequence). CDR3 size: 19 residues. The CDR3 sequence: CASSLLPQSAGGSTDTQYF. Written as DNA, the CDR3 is TGTGCCAGCAGCTTACTCCCTCAATCAGCGGGAGGGAGCACAGATACGCAGTATTTT.

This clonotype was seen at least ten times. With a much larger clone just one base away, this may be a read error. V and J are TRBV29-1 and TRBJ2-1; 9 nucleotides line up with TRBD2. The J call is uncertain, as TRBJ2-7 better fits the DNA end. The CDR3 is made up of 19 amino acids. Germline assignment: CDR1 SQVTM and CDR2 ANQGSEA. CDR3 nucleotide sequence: TGCAGCGTTGAATTATCCCCATTCGCGGGGGGGCTTGTTGGCAATGAGCAGTACTTC. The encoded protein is CSVELSPFAGGLVGNEQYF.

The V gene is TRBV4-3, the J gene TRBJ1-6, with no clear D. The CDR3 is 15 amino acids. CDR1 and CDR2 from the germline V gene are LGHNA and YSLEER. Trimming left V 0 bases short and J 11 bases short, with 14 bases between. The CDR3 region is CASSQDLSRNTPLHF. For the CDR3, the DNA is TGCGCCAGCAGCCAAGATCTTTCCCGGAATACACCCCTCCACTTT.

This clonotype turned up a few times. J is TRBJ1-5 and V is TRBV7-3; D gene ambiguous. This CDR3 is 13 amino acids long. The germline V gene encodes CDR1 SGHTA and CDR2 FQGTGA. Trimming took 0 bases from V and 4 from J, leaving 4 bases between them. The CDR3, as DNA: TGTGCCAGCAGCTTAACAAGTAATCAGCCCCAGCATTTT. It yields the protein CASSLTSNQPQHF.

For the CDR3, the DNA is TGTGCCAGCACCCAAACAGATACGCAGTATTTT. Encoded protein: CASTQTDTQYF. The rearrangement joins TRBV6-2 or TRBV6-3 to TRBJ2-3; no clear D. The CDR3 runs 11 residues. V was clipped by 7 bases and J by 3 bases, with 5 bases between them. Per germline, CDR1 MNHEY and CDR2 SVGEGT.

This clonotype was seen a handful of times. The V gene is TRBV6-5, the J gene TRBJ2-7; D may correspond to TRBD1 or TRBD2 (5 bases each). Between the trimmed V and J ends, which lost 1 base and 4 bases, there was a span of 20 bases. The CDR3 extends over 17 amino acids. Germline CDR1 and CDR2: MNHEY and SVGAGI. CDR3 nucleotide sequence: TGTGCCAGCAGTTACTGGGACCCTACCGGCTCGTCGTACGAGCAGTACTTC. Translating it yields CASSYWDPTGSSYEQYF.

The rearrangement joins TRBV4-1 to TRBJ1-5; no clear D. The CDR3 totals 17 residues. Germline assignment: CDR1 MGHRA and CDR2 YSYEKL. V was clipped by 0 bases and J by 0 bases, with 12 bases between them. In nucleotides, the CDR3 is TGCGCCAGCAGCCAAGATACCAAAATAAATAGCAATCAGCCCCAGCATTTT. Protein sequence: CASSQDTKINSNQPQHF.

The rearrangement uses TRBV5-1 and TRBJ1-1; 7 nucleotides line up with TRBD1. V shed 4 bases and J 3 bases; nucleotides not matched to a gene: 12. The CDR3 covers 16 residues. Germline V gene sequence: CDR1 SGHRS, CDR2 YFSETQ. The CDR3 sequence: CASSIEVQGYDTEAFF. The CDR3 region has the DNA TGCGCCAGCAGCATCGAAGTACAGGGGTATGACACTGAAGCTTTCTTT.

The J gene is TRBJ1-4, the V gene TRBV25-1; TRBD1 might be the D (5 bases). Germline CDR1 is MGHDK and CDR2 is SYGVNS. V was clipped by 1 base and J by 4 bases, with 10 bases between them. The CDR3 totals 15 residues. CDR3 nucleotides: TGTGCCAGCAGTGAATTCGTGACAGATAATGAAAAACTGTTTTTT. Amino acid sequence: CASSEFVTDNEKLFF.

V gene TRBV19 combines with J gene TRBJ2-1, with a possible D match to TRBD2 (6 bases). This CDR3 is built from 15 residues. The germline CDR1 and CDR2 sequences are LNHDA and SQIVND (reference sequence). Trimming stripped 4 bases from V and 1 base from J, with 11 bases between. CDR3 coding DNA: TGTGCCAGTAGTAGGACTATGGGGTCCTACAATGAGCAGTTCTTC. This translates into CASSRTMGSYNEQFF.

CDR3 in DNA: TGTGCCAGCACCCGATCTGTCAGGGAATCGAATTCACCCCTCCACTTT. Its translation: CASTRSVRESNSPLHF. This chain connects TRBV6-6 to TRBJ1-6; D might be TRBD1 (5 bases). The CDR3 covers 16 residues. From germline, CDR1 is MNHNY and CDR2 SVGAGI (reference sequence). Trimming removed 7 bases from V and 7 bases from J, with 20 bases in between.

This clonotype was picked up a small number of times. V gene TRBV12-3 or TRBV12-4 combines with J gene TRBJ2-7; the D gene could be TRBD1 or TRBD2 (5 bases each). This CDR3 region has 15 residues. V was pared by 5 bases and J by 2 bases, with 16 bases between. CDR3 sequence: CASSRNGAAAYEQYF. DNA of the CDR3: TGTGCCAGCAGTCGTAACGGGGCAGCAGCCTACGAGCAGTACTTC.

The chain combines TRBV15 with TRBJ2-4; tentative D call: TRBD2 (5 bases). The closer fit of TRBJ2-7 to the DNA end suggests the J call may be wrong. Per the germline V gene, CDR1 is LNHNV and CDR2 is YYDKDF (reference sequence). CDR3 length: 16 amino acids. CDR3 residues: CATSRDRPGISYEQYF. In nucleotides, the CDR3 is TGTGCCACCAGCAGAGATCGACCGGGGATATCCTACGAGCAGTACTTC.

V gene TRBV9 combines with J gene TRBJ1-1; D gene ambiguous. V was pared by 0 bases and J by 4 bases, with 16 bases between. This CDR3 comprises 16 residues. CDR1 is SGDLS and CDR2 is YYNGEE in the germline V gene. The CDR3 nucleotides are TGTGCCAGCAGCGTAGGGGTGGGCTTCTCGAGCACTGAAGCTTTCTTT. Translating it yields CASSVGVGFSSTEAFF.

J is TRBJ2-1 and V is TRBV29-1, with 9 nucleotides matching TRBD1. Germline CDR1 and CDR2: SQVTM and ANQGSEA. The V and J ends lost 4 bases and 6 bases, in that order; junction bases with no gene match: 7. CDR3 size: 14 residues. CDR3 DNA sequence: TGCAGCGTTGCTCGACAGGGGGTTGGCAATGAGCAGTTCTTC. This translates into CSVARQGVGNEQFF.

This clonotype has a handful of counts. The CDR3 DNA sequence: TGCAGTGCCCCCCGCGGAGAGCAGTTCTTC. Protein: CSAPRGEQFF. V is TRBV20-1 and J is TRBJ2-1; the D is unclear. The CDR3 has 10 amino acids. CDR1 and CDR2 (germline): DFQATT, SNEGSKA (reference sequence). Between the trimmed V and J ends, which lost 6 bases and 10 bases, there was a span of 10 bases.

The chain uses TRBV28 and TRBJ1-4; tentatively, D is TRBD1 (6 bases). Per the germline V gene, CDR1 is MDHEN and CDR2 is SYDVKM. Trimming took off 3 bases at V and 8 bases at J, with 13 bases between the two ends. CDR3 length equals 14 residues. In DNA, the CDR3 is TGTGCCAGCAGTTTGCCCCAGGGGCTCGAAAAACTGTTTTTT. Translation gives CASSLPQGLEKLFF.

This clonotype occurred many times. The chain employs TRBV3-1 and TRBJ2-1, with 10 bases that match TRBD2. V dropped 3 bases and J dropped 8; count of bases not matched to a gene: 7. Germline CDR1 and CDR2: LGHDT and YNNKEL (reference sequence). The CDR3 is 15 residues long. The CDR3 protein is CASSHSGRQLDEQFF. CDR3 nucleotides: TGTGCCAGCAGCCATAGCGGGAGGCAGCTCGATGAGCAGTTCTTC.